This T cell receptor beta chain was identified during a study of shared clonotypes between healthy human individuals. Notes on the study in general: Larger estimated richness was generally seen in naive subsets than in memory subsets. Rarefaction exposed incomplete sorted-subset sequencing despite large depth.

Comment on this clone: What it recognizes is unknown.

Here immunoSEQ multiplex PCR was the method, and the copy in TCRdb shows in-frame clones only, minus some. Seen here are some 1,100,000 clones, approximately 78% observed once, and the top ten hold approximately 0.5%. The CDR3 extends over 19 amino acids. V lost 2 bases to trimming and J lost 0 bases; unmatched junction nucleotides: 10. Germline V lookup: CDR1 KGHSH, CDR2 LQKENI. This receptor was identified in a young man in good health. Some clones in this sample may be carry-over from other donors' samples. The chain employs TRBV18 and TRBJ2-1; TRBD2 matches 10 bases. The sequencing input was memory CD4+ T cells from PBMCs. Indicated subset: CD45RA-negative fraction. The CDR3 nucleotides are TGTGCCAGCTCACCAAAGATCGGAGCGGGAGGGCCCTCCTACAATGAGCAGTTCTTC. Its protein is CASSPKIGAGGPSYNEQFF. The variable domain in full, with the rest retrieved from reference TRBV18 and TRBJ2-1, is NAGVMQNPRHLVRRRGQEARLRCSPMKGHSHVYWYRQLPEEGLKFMVYLQKENIIDESGMPKERFSAEFPKEGPSILRIQQVVRGDSAAYFCASSPKIGAGGPSYNEQFFGPGTRLTVL.